The rows below give T cell receptor beta chains drawn from one sample of a study of blood T cells in healthy people across ages. In TCRdb, the 5' RACE reads were re-called with MiXCR into one record per CDR3 protein. The profile covers about 1.8 million distinct CDR3 sequences, with roughly 52% appearing a single time and roughly 2.1% taken by the ten largest. The sequencing input was blood. These receptors were taken from a middle-aged woman in good health. CDR3s include the opening cysteine and the closing phenylalanine or tryptophan. A D gene is named only where the DNA matches it firmly. For some rows the clone size is stated as once, few or many, or as a class when expanded; others skip it.

d_call,j_call,v_call,clone_size,cdr3_aa,cdr3_nt
.,TRBJ2-5,TRBV7-8,.,CASSLGRMYF,TGTGCCAGCAGCTTGGGCAGGATGTACTTC
TRBD2,TRBJ2-5,TRBV7-9,.,CASSSVAGRGSETQYF,TGTGCCAGCAGCTCCGTAGCGGGGCGGGGTTCGGAGACCCAGTACTTC
.,TRBJ2-7,TRBV20-1,.,CSARIVTGSYEQYF,TGCAGTGCTAGAATTGTGACAGGATCCTACGAGCAGTACTTC
TRBD2,TRBJ2-7,TRBV6-5,.,CASSTTPQAGLSYEQYF,TGTGCCAGCAGTACTACCCCTCAAGCGGGGCTCTCCTACGAGCAGTACTTC
TRBD1,TRBJ2-3,TRBV29-1,.,CSTWDRGGTDTQYF,TGCAGCACCTGGGACAGGGGTGGCACAGATACGCAGTATTTT
.,TRBJ2-7,TRBV13,.,CASSLPGPHEQYF,TGTGCCAGCAGCCTCCCGGGGCCGCACGAGCAGTACTTC
TRBD1,TRBJ1-5,TRBV4-3,.,CASSMDRGELGNQPQHF,TGCGCCAGCAGCATGGACAGGGGGGAGTTGGGCAATCAGCCCCAGCATTTT
TRBD1,TRBJ2-5,TRBV5-1,few,CASSLGDRVETQYF,TGCGCCAGCAGCTTGGGAGACAGGGTTGAGACCCAGTACTTC
.,TRBJ2-7,TRBV11-2,.,CASSSVLGGDYNEQYF,TGTGCCAGCAGCTCCGTCTTAGGGGGGGACTACAATGAGCAGTACTTC
.,TRBJ2-7,TRBV9,.,CASSAAGNSYEQYF,TGTGCCAGCAGCGCCGCAGGAAACTCCTACGAGCAGTACTTC
.,TRBJ2-5,TRBV2,few,CASSEALGKRETQYF,TGTGCCAGCAGTGAGGCCCTAGGGAAGAGAGAGACCCAGTACTTC
.,TRBJ2-3,TRBV11-1,.,CASSLASEEGPDTQYF,TGTGCCAGCAGCTTAGCGTCGGAGGAGGGTCCAGATACGCAGTATTTT
TRBD1,TRBJ2-7,TRBV9,.,CASSVRPGQGAYEQYF,TGTGCCAGCAGCGTACGTCCGGGACAGGGTGCCTACGAGCAGTACTTC
.,TRBJ2-1,TRBV14,.,CASSQWRPSPLYNEQFF,TGTGCCAGCAGCCAATGGAGACCCTCGCCCCTCTACAATGAGCAGTTCTTC
.,TRBJ2-5,TRBV5-5,few,CASSFGHIQETQYF,TGTGCCAGCAGCTTTGGGCACATCCAAGAGACCCAGTACTTC
.,TRBJ2-7,TRBV28,.,CASSSGGMSSYEQYF,TGTGCCAGCAGTTCCGGCGGGATGAGCTCCTACGAGCAGTACTTC
.,TRBJ2-7,TRBV15,.,CATSREGGNEQYF,TGTGCCACCAGCAGAGAAGGGGGAAACGAGCAGTACTTC
.,TRBJ1-1,TRBV12-3/TRBV12-4,.,CASQGGGDAEAFF,TGTGCCAGCCAGGGCGGGGGCGACGCCGAAGCTTTCTTT
.,TRBJ2-7,TRBV5-1,few,CASSSRPGAGTMSSYEQYF,TGCGCCAGCAGCTCCCGCCCTGGGGCAGGGACCATGAGCTCCTACGAGCAGTACTTC
.,TRBJ1-5,TRBV4-1,.,CASSQQDSVNQPQHF,TGCGCCAGCAGCCAACAGGACAGTGTGAATCAGCCCCAGCATTTT
.,TRBJ2-7,TRBV5-6,few,CASSKRLSYEQYF,TGTGCCAGCAGCAAGCGACTCTCCTACGAGCAGTACTTC
TRBD1,TRBJ2-1,TRBV29-1,few,CSVGHRDRVHGEQFF,TGCAGCGTTGGACATCGGGACAGGGTCCATGGTGAGCAGTTCTTC
.,TRBJ2-1,TRBV12-5,.,CASGRGQVAYNEQFF,TGTGCTAGTGGTCGCGGACAAGTGGCCTACAATGAGCAGTTCTTC
.,TRBJ2-5,TRBV29-1,.,CSTTRGAETQYF,TGCAGCACCACCCGGGGTGCGGAGACCCAGTACTTC
TRBD2,TRBJ2-5,TRBV4-1,.,CASSLSGGISETQYF,TGCGCCAGCAGCCTCAGCGGGGGGATCAGTGAGACCCAGTACTTC
TRBD1,TRBJ1-2,TRBV3-1,.,CASSSYTGGGYGYTF,TGTGCCAGCAGCTCCTACACAGGGGGCGGGTATGGCTACACCTTC
.,TRBJ2-3,TRBV7-2,few,CASSSDGGASTDTQYF,TGTGCCAGCAGTTCCGATGGCGGGGCGAGCACAGATACGCAGTATTTT
TRBD2,TRBJ2-5,TRBV6-2/TRBV6-3,once,CASSGPGTTIQETQYF,TGTGCCAGCAGTGGACCCGGGACTACAATTCAAGAGACCCAGTACTTC
TRBD2,TRBJ2-5,TRBV6-6,few,CASTLKRGAFSQETQYF,TGTGCCAGCACCCTAAAGCGGGGGGCCTTCTCCCAAGAGACCCAGTACTTC
.,TRBJ1-4,TRBV6-2/TRBV6-3,.,CASSYGARSNENLFF,TGTGCCAGCAGTTACGGGGCTCGAAGTAATGAAAACCTGTTTTTT
.,TRBJ2-5,TRBV24-1,few,CATSDPRRETQYF,TGTGCCACCAGTGACCCCAGACGGGAGACCCAGTACTTC
.,TRBJ1-1,TRBV7-2,.,CASSSTPGNTEAFF,TGTGCCAGCAGCTCCACACCAGGGAACACTGAAGCTTTCTTT
TRBD1,TRBJ2-5,TRBV7-9,few,CASTRPDRGGQETQYF,TGTGCCAGCACCCGGCCGGACAGGGGGGGCCAAGAGACCCAGTACTTC
.,TRBJ1-2,TRBV27,few,CASGRYQDYGYTF,TGTGCCAGCGGCCGATACCAGGACTATGGCTACACCTTC
TRBD2,TRBJ2-7,TRBV7-2,.,CASSFPKRGASYNEQYF,TGTGCCAGCAGCTTCCCCAAGCGGGGGGCGTCCTACAATGAGCAGTACTTC
TRBD1,TRBJ2-7,TRBV7-9,.,CASSPGQVTDEQYF,TGTGCCAGCAGCCCTGGACAGGTAACTGACGAGCAGTACTTC
.,TRBJ2-3,TRBV3-1,.,CASSQAWGIGTDTQYF,TGTGCCAGCAGCCAAGCATGGGGGATCGGCACAGATACGCAGTATTTT
.,TRBJ2-2,TRBV6-5,once,CASSRGAIGELFF,TGTGCCTCTTCGCGAGGGGCTATCGGGGAGCTGTTTTTT
.,TRBJ2-4,TRBV6-6,few,CASSYRDTLTKNIQYF,TGTGCCAGCAGTTACAGGGACACCCTAACCAAAAACATTCAGTACTTC
TRBD1,TRBJ2-7,TRBV12-3/TRBV12-4,.,CASSSQNRGSYEQYF,TGTGCCAGCAGTTCCCAGAACAGGGGGTCCTACGAGCAGTACTTC
TRBD2,TRBJ2-1,TRBV27,few,CASNYLGAGGEQFF,TGTGCCAGCAATTATCTGGGGGCGGGGGGTGAGCAGTTCTTC
.,TRBJ2-3,TRBV29-1,.,CSVAETTDTQYF,TGCAGCGTAGCGGAGACCACAGATACGCAGTATTTT
.,TRBJ2-3,TRBV7-2,few,CASSSGTTGADTQYF,TGTGCCAGCAGCTCCGGGACCACGGGGGCAGATACGCAGTATTTT
.,TRBJ2-5,TRBV4-2,few,CASSQDRGRGAQETQYF,TGTGCCAGCAGCCAAGATAGGGGCCGGGGGGCTCAAGAGACCCAGTACTTC
TRBD2,TRBJ2-5,TRBV11-2,.,CASSPVAGASQETQYF,TGTGCCAGCAGCCCGGTAGCGGGGGCTAGCCAAGAGACCCAGTACTTC
.,TRBJ2-7,TRBV20-1,few,CSARDSRALYSYEQYF,TGCAGTGCTAGAGATAGCAGGGCCCTATACTCCTACGAGCAGTACTTC
TRBD2,TRBJ2-3,TRBV4-2,.,CASSQDLAGRSSSDTQYF,TGTGCCAGCAGCCAAGATCTAGCGGGCCGTTCTAGCTCGGATACGCAGTATTTT
TRBD1,TRBJ1-5,TRBV12-3/TRBV12-4,.,CASSFRSQGAKGQPQHF,TGTGCTAGCAGTTTTCGCTCACAGGGGGCGAAGGGTCAGCCCCAGCATTTT
TRBD2,TRBJ2-5,TRBV4-2,.,CASSRGSGGFGQETQYF,TGTGCCAGCAGCAGGGGCAGCGGGGGGTTCGGCCAAGAGACCCAGTACTTC